This TCR beta chain was identified during a study of T-cell reconstitution after alpha-beta-depleted transplantation in children. General study results and limits: After transplant, at about two months, alpha-beta T cells were reportedly derived from several hundred expanded graft clones. Hyperexpanded clones declined; after one year, newly produced T cells mostly supplied diversity.

This CDR3 has 13 residues. Germline V lookup: CDR1 SGHTA, CDR2 FQGNSA. V was trimmed by 5 bases and J by 4 bases, leaving 10 bases between them. Construction of the TCRbeta library involved unique molecular identifiers. Each CDR3 protein gets one entry after TCRdb re-called the PCR reads with MiXCR. The data hold about 580,000 distinct CDR3 sequences, with approximately 22% observed a single time. This clonotype turned up a few times. Its antigen remains unknown. This specimen was PBMCs, mostly from graft donor cells, taken 360 days after TCRalphabeta/CD19-depleted stem cell transplant. This receptor was identified in a boy younger than two who had a stem cell transplant for acute myeloid leukemia, so the T cells may come from the graft donor. This chain joins TRBV7-2 and TRBJ2-3; the D is unclear. The CDR3 DNA sequence: TGTGCCAGCAGCATTAGCCGGGCAGATACGCAGTATTTT. Its translation is CASSISRADTQYF.